Below, 26 T cell receptor beta chains from the same sample are listed, as sequenced in a study of T cell clonotyping in hematopoietic cell transplantation. Sequencing used immunoSEQ multiplex PCR; TCRdb keeps in-frame clones, though not all of them. The sample yields about 45,000 clones, around 95% seen once. The source material was peripheral blood mononuclear cells. The receptors were sampled from a woman aged 50 to 65 in good health. Some clones in this sample may be carry-over from other donors' samples.

The V and J genes are TRBV7-7 and TRBJ2-2, with 7 bases lining up with TRBD2. Unmatched junction bases numbered 8, after V lost 3 bases and J lost 7 bases. The CDR3 has 15 residues. Germline V CDR1 and CDR2: SSHAT, FNYEAQ (reference sequence). The CDR3 region is CASSLRTSEDGELFF. CDR3 in DNA: TGTGCCAGCAGCTTGCGTACTAGCGAGGACGGGGAGCTGTTTTTT.

This chain joins TRBV6-5 and TRBJ2-1; 12 positions agree with TRBD1. The CDR3 consists of 15 residues. Germline values: CDR1 MNHEY, CDR2 SVGAGI. The J segment lost 7 bases and the V segment lost 6 bases, leaving 7 bases of the junction unmatched. The DNA for the CDR3 is TGTGCCAGCAGAAGGGACAGGGGGCGCGGGAATGAGCAGTTCTTC. This translates into CASRRDRGRGNEQFF.

The CDR3 loop is CASSLLPSRGEQYF. The CDR3 DNA reads as TGTGCCAGCAGCTTACTCCCTTCAAGGGGCGAGCAGTACTTC. The chain combines TRBV11-2 with TRBJ2-7; D is possibly TRBD1 (5 bases). From germline, CDR1 is SGHAT and CDR2 FQNNGV. Trimming cost V 2 bases and J 6 bases, with 14 bases left between them. The CDR3 covers 14 residues.

The chain uses TRBV28 and TRBJ2-7, with D perhaps being TRBD1 or TRBD2 (7 bases each). Germline assignment: CDR1 MDHEN and CDR2 SYDVKM. V gave up 5 bases and J gave up 0 bases, with 14 bases separating them. This CDR3 is built from 15 residues. CDR3 sequence reads: CASSRDSGTSYEQYF. The CDR3 DNA is TGTGCCAGCAGTCGGGACAGCGGGACCTCCTACGAGCAGTACTTC. The full variable domain, its missing parts supplied by reference TRBV28 and TRBJ2-7, is DVKVTQSSRYLVKRTGEKVFLECVQDMDHENMFWYRQDPGLGLRLIYFSYDVKMKEKGDIPEGYSVSREKKERFSLILESASTNQTSMYLCASSRDSGTSYEQYFGPGTRLTVT.

The V call is TRBV9, the J call TRBJ2-5; no firm D call. Germline V gives CDR1 SGDLS, CDR2 YYNGEE. V was cut by 0 bases and J by 0 bases, with 3 bases left in between. This CDR3 is built from 13 residues. In DNA, the CDR3 is TGTGCCAGCAGCGTAGGCAACCAAGAGACCCAGTACTTC. Protein sequence: CASSVGNQETQYF.

V usage is TRBV19 and J usage is TRBJ2-3; tentative D call: TRBD1 (6 bases). This CDR3 spans 15 amino acids. Looked up from germline, CDR1 is LNHDA and CDR2 is SQIVND (reference sequence). Trimming cost V 9 bases and J 3 bases, with 19 bases left between them. The CDR3 DNA reads TGTGCCAGCGCCCAGTTGCAGGGGCGGACAGATACGCAGTATTTT. Its translation: CASAQLQGRTDTQYF.

The rearrangement joins TRBV6-1 to TRBJ2-2; 7 bases line up with TRBD1. CDR1 MNHNS and CDR2 SASEGT come from the germline V gene. The CDR3 contains 13 residues. V shed 5 bases, J shed 7 bases, and the junction held 4 bases outside the gene matches. The CDR3 DNA is TGTGCCAGCAGTCAGTCAGGGGGCGGGGAGCTGTTTTTT. Encoded protein: CASSQSGGGELFF.

The chain employs TRBV4-3 and TRBJ1-2; D possibly corresponds to TRBD1 (5 bases). From germline, CDR1 is LGHNA and CDR2 YSLEER. There are 14 residues in the CDR3. V lost 1 base and J 3 bases, leaving 9 bases between the germline ends. The CDR3 region has the DNA TGCGCCAGCAGCCAAGCCCAGGGAGACTATGGCTACACCTTC. Amino acids: CASSQAQGDYGYTF.

This chain connects TRBV28 to TRBJ1-2; 8 nucleotides align to TRBD1. Unmatched junction bases numbered 9, after V lost 7 bases and J lost 5 bases. CDR1 and CDR2 (germline): MDHEN, SYDVKM. This CDR3 comprises 14 residues. The CDR3 is CASTAGGPIYGYTF. The DNA of the CDR3 is TGTGCCAGCACAGCAGGGGGCCCGATTTATGGCTACACCTTC.

The chain is built from TRBV11-3 and TRBJ2-5; TRBD1 matches 9 bases. V gave up 5 bases and J gave up 4 bases; unmatched junction bases: 5. The CDR3 is 14 residues long. The germline V gene has CDR1 SGHNT and CDR2 YENEEA. The CDR3, as DNA: TGTGCCAGCAGCCGCCGGGACAGGGTAGAGACCCAGTACTTC. Its translation: CASSRRDRVETQYF. Full variable domain (outside the CDR3, taken from reference TRBV11-3 and TRBJ2-5): EAGVVQSPRYKIIEKKQPVAFWCNPISGHNTLYWYLQNLGQGPELLIRYENEEAVDDSQLPKDRFSAERLKGVDSTLKIQPAELGDSAVYLCASSRRDRVETQYFGPGTRLLVL.

This clone was seen once. The chain is built from TRBV21-1 and TRBJ2-7; the table's D call of TRBD1 was not tested on the DNA. TRBV21-1 is reported as a pseudogene. The length of the CDR3 is 15 residues. CDR3 nucleotide sequence: TGTGCCAGCAGCAAATGTGAGACAGGTTCCTACGAGCAGTACTTC. This sequence encodes CASSKCETGSYEQYF.

The V call is TRBV7-9, the J call TRBJ1-1; 7 bases are a match to TRBD1. Germline V lookup: CDR1 SEHNR, CDR2 FQNEAQ (reference sequence). The CDR3 runs 14 residues. J gave up 5 bases and V 3 bases, and 6 bases lay outside the gene matches. CDR3 coding DNA: TGTGCCAGCAGCTTTAGACAGGGACGGACTGAAGCTTTCTTT. This gives the protein CASSFRQGRTEAFF.

This chain links TRBV18 with TRBJ1-4, with 7 bases fitting TRBD1. Germline CDR1 KGHSH, CDR2 LQKENI. V shed 0 bases, J shed 5 bases, and the junction held 6 bases outside the gene matches. The CDR3 totals 16 residues. The CDR3 DNA reads as TGTGCCAGCTCACCACCCGACAGGGAGGGCAATGAAAAACTGTTTTTT. Translated, it gives CASSPPDREGNEKLFF.

The V gene is TRBV5-1, the J gene TRBJ1-2; D call uncertain. This CDR3 is built from 13 residues. Germline assignment: CDR1 SGHRS and CDR2 YFSETQ. The V end lost 1 base, the J end lost 10 bases, and 14 bases lay between the germline ends. The CDR3 loop reads CASSLSPGELYTF. Here the CDR3 DNA reads TGCGCCAGCAGCTTGTCCCCCGGGGAACTCTACACCTTC.

The genes are TRBV9 and TRBJ2-7; 7 bases map to TRBD2. Looked up from germline, CDR1 is SGDLS and CDR2 is YYNGEE. Trimming cost V 0 bases and J 6 bases; bases outside gene matches: 3. This CDR3 comprises 13 residues. CDR3 in DNA: TGTGCCAGCAGCGTAGGGGGGGGAACCGAGCAGTACTTC. Translation gives CASSVGGGTEQYF.

J is TRBJ1-1 and V is TRBV10-3; 7 nucleotides line up with TRBD1. Trimming took 0 bases from V and 11 from J; bases not matched to a gene: 6. The CDR3 is made up of 13 amino acids. Per the germline V gene, CDR1 is ENHRY and CDR2 is SYGVKD. CDR3 protein: CAISESGQPVAFF. The DNA for the CDR3 is TGTGCCATCAGTGAGTCGGGACAGCCAGTTGCTTTCTTT.

The chain joins TRBV6-5 to TRBJ2-1; tentative D call: TRBD2 (5 bases). There are 13 residues in the CDR3. V lost 7 bases and J 5 bases, leaving 12 bases between the germline ends. Germline CDR1 is MNHEY and CDR2 is SVGAGI. The CDR3 sequence: CASTEPADNEQFF. CDR3 coding DNA: TGTGCCAGCACAGAGCCAGCGGACAATGAGCAGTTCTTC.

The chain has TRBV10-3 and TRBJ2-7, with D tentatively TRBD2 (5 bases). The V and J ends lost 6 bases and 5 bases respectively, with 14 bases between them. This CDR3 is built from 13 residues. Per germline, CDR1 ENHRY and CDR2 SYGVKD. In nucleotides, the CDR3 is TGTGCCATCAGACCCTCCACCGGGGACGAGCAGTACTTC. This codes for CAIRPSTGDEQYF.

J is TRBJ2-2 and V is TRBV4-2; a possible D gene is TRBD2 (5 bases). Trimming took 1 base from V and 0 from J, leaving 9 bases between them. Germline lookup yields CDR1 LGHNA and CDR2 YNFKEQ. The CDR3 totals 16 residues. The CDR3 sequence: CASSQASRANTGELFF. The CDR3 DNA is TGTGCCAGCAGCCAAGCTAGCCGAGCGAACACCGGGGAGCTGTTTTTT.

The genes are TRBV25-1 and TRBJ1-1; D ambiguous. Per the germline V gene, CDR1 is MGHDK and CDR2 is SYGVNS. With 8 bases removed from V and 0 bases from J, the gap between germline ends came to 10 bases. The CDR3 has 13 amino acids. Here the CDR3 reads CASLSQLNTEAFF. The CDR3 DNA reads TGTGCCAGCCTGTCTCAGCTGAACACTGAAGCTTTCTTT.

The chain recombines TRBV4-3 with TRBJ2-3; tentative D call: TRBD2 (5 bases). The V end lost 0 bases, the J end lost 6 bases, and 16 bases lay between the germline ends. Germline lookup yields CDR1 LGHNA and CDR2 YSLEER. The CDR3 is 16 residues long. The CDR3: CASSQEQRFTADTQYF. The CDR3 DNA sequence: TGCGCCAGCAGCCAAGAGCAGCGGTTCACTGCCGATACGCAGTATTTT.

This chain links TRBV4-2 with TRBJ2-7, with a tentative D call TRBD1 (6 bases). Trimming took 0 bases from V and 4 from J, leaving 13 bases between them. The CDR3 extends over 15 amino acids. In germline, CDR1 is LGHNA, CDR2 YNFKEQ. The CDR3 is CASSQDQGTSYEQYF. In DNA form, the CDR3 reads TGTGCCAGCAGCCAAGATCAGGGGACATCTTACGAGCAGTACTTC.

This clone was seen once. J is TRBJ2-7 and V is TRBV7-2; TRBD1 might be the D (6 bases). This CDR3 is built from 16 residues. V was clipped by 3 bases and J by 0 bases, with 15 bases between them. Germline values: CDR1 SGHTA, CDR2 FQGNSA. Written as DNA, the CDR3 is TGTGCCAGCAGCTTCTCAGGGGCCTGGAGCTCCTACGAGCAGTACTTC. This translates into CASSFSGAWSSYEQYF.

This chain links TRBV6-6 with TRBJ1-1; no clear D. The V end lost 2 bases, the J end lost 10 bases, and 11 bases lay between the germline ends. Germline CDR1 and CDR2: MNHNY and SVGAGI (reference sequence). CDR3 size: 12 residues. The CDR3: CASSYERRTAFF. The DNA for the CDR3 is TGTGCCAGCAGTTACGAGAGGAGGACAGCTTTCTTT.

The V gene is TRBV6-5, the J gene TRBJ2-7; D is perhaps TRBD1 (7 bases). The CDR3 has 15 residues. Trimming cost V 6 bases and J 3 bases, with 18 bases left between them. Germline V gene lookup returns CDR1 MNHEY and CDR2 SVGAGI. The CDR3 region has the DNA TGTGCCAGCAGCATCCGCGGGACAGAGTACTACGAGCAGTACTTC. Amino acids: CASSIRGTEYYEQYF.

The J gene is TRBJ2-3, the V gene TRBV20-1; D may correspond to TRBD1 or TRBD2 (6 bases each). V lost 8 bases and J 9 bases, leaving 15 bases between the germline ends. This CDR3 has 11 residues. CDR1 DFQATT and CDR2 SNEGSKA come from the germline V gene (reference sequence). As DNA, the CDR3 is TGCAGTACCAAAAGGGGGGACACGCAGTATTTT. It specifies CSTKRGDTQYF.